This T cell receptor (beta chain) came from a study of shared clonotypes between healthy human individuals. Study overall: Serving as donors were a couple of women and a few men, whose ages spanned 18 to 49. Per donor, three plates held CD4 naive cells, three held CD4 memory, two held CD8 naive and one held CD8 memory.

The naive CD8 population came from CD45RO-negative cells selected for CCR7, without terminally differentiated effector memory CD45RA+ cells. With V trimmed by 3 bases and J by 5 bases, 12 bases remained unmatched. The CDR3 runs 17 residues. The germline V gene has CDR1 SGHVS and CDR2 FNYEAQ. Original processing methods: ImmunoSEQ sequences covered only the junction and lacked quality scores; filtering therefore differed. Libraries were prepared by immunoSEQ multiplex PCR; TCRdb keeps only in-frame clonotypes and omits some of them. V and J calls plus clone size are reproduced from that table; the DNA served to infer D and trimming. The sample comprises 800,000 to 950,000 clones, about 96% of which are singletons, and about 0.25% rests with the top ten.

The chain uses TRBV7-6 and TRBJ2-7; 11 bases match TRBD2. The sample was naive CD8+ T cells sorted from blood. This TCR was recovered from a young man in good health. The CDR3 protein is CASSLAVLAGVVNEQYF. CDR3 nucleotides: TGTGCCAGCAGCTTGGCCGTACTAGCGGGAGTTGTTAACGAGCAGTACTTC. Together with reference TRBV7-6 and TRBJ2-7, the CDR3 gives the full variable domain: GAGVSQSPRYKVTKRGQDVALRCDPISGHVSLYWYRQALGQGPEFLTYFNYEAQQDKSGLPNDRFSAERPEGSISTLTIQRTEQRDSAMYRCASSLAVLAGVVNEQYFGPGTRLTVT.